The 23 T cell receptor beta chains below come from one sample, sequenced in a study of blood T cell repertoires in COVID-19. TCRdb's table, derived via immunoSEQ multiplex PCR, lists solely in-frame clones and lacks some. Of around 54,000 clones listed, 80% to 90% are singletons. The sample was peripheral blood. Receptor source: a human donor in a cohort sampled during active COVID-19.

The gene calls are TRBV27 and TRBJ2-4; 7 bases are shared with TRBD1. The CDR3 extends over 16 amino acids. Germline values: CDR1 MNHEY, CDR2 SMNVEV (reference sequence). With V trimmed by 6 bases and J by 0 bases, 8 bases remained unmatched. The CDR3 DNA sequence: TGTGCCAGCAGGCCCTCGGGACAGATAGCCAAAAACATTCAGTACTTC. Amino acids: CASRPSGQIAKNIQYF.

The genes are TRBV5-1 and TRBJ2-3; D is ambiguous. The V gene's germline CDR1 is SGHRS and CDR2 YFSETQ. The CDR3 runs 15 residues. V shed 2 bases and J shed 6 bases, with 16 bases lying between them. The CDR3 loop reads CASSFALGDADTQYF. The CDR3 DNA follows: TGCGCCAGCAGCTTCGCCTTAGGAGATGCCGATACGCAGTATTTT.

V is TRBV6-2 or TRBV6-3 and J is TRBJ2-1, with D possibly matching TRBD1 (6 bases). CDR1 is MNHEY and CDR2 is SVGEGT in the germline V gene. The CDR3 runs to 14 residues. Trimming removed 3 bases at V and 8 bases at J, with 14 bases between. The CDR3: CASSYLVGAHEQFF. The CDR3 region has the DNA TGTGCCAGCAGTTATTTGGTGGGGGCCCATGAGCAGTTCTTC.

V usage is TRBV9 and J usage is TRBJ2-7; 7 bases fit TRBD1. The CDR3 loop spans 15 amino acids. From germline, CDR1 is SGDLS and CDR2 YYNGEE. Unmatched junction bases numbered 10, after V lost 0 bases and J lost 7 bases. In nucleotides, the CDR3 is TGTGCCAGCAGCGTAGAGGGGGCCGTAAGGGGAGAGCAGTACTTC. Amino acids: CASSVEGAVRGEQYF.

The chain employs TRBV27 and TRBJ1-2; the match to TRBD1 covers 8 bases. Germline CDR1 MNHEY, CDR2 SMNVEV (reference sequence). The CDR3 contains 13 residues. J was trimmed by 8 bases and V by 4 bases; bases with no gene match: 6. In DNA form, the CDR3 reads TGTGCCAGCAGTTCGGACAGGGTACACGGCTACACCTTC. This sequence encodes CASSSDRVHGYTF.

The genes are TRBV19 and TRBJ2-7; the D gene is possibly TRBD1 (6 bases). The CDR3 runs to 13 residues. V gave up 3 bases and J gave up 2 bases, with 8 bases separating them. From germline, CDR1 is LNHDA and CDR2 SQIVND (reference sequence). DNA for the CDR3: TGTGCCAGTAGTATTAAGGGGGCCTACGAGCAGTACTTC. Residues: CASSIKGAYEQYF.

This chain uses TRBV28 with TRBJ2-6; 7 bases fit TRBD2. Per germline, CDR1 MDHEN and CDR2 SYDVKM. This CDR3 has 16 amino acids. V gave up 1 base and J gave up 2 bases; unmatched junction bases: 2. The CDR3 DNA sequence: TGTGCCAGCAGTTTATTGAGCGGGACTGGGGCCAACGTCCTGACTTTC. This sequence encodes CASSLLSGTGANVLTF.

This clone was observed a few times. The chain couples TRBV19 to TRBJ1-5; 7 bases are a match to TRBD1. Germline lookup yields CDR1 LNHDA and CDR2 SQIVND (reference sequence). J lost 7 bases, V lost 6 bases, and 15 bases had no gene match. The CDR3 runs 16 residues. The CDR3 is CASSERTGTPRQPQHF. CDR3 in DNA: TGTGCCAGTAGCGAGAGGACAGGAACGCCCAGGCAGCCCCAGCATTTT.

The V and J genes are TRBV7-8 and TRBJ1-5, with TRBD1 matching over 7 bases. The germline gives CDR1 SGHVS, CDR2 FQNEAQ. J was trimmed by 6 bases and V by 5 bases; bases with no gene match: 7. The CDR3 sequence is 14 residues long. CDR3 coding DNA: TGTGCCAGCAGCACCGACAGGGTCGGTCAGCCCCAGCATTTT. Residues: CASSTDRVGQPQHF.

The CDR3 spells CASSLADREKENTEAFF. As DNA, the CDR3 is TGTGCCAGCAGCTTGGCCGACAGGGAAAAAGAGAACACTGAAGCTTTCTTT. The rearrangement uses TRBV5-6 and TRBJ1-1; 7 nucleotides line up with TRBD1. The CDR3 runs 17 residues. With V trimmed by 0 bases and J by 1 base, 9 bases remained unmatched. The germline V gene has CDR1 SGHDT and CDR2 YYEEEE.

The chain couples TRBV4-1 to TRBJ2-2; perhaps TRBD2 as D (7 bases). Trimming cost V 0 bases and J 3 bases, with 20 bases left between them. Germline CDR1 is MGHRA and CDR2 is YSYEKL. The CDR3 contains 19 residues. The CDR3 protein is CASSQEGGVTPFYTGELFF. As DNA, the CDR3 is TGCGCCAGCAGCCAAGAAGGGGGGGTTACCCCCTTTTACACCGGGGAGCTGTTTTTT.

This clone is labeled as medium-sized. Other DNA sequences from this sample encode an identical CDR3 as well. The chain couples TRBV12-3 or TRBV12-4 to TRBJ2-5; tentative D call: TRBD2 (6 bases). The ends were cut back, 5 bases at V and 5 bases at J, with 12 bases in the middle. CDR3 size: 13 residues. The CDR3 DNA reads TGTGCCAGCAGTCCCCCGGAGGGTGAGACCCAGTACTTC. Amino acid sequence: CASSPPEGETQYF.

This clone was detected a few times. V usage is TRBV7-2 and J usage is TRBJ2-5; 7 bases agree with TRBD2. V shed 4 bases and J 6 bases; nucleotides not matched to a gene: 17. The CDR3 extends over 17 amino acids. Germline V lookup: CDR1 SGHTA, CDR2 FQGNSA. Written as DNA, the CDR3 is TGTGCCAGCAGCTCCATTGCCTTTTCGGGCGGGGGAAAGACCCAGTACTTC. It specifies CASSSIAFSGGGKTQYF. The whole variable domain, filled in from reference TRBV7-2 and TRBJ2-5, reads GAGVSQSPSNKVTEKGKDVELRCDPISGHTALYWYRQSLGQGLEFLIYFQGNSAPDKSGLPSDRFSAERTGGSVSTLTIQRTQQEDSAVYLCASSSIAFSGGGKTQYFGPGTRLLVL.

DNA for the CDR3: TGTGCCATCAGTGAGTTCCAGGGGGTCGAGGGCAATCAGCCCCAGCATTTT. It yields the protein CAISEFQGVEGNQPQHF. The rearrangement uses TRBV10-3 and TRBJ1-5; the match to TRBD1 covers 7 bases. Germline loops: CDR1 ENHRY, CDR2 SYGVKD. The CDR3 is 17 residues long. V lost 1 base and J lost 2; bases outside the gene matches: 8.

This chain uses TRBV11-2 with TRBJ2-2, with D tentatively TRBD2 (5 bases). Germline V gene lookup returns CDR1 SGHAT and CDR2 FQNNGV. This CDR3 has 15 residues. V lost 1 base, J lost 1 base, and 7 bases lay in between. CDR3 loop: CASSLARENTGELFF. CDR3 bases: TGTGCCAGCAGCTTAGCACGGGAGAACACCGGGGAGCTGTTTTTT.

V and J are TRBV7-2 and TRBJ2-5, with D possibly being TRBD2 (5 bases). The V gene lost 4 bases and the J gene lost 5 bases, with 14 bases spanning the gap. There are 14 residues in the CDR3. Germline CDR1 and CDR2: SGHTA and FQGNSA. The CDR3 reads CASSSSTIGETQYF. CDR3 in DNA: TGTGCCAGCAGCTCCTCGACTATTGGGGAGACCCAGTACTTC.

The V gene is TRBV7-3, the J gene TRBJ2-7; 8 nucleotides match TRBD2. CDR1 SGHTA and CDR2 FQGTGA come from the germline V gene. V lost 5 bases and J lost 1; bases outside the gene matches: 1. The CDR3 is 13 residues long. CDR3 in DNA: TGTGCCAGCAGCAGCGGGGGATCCTACGAGCAGTACTTC. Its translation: CASSSGGSYEQYF.

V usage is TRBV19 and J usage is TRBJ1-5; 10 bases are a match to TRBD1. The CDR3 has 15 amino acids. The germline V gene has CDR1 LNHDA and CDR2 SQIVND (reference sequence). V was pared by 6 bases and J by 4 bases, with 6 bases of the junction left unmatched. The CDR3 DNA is TGTGCCAGTAGGGTTGGGACAGGGGTGAATCAGCCCCAGCATTTT. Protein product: CASRVGTGVNQPQHF.

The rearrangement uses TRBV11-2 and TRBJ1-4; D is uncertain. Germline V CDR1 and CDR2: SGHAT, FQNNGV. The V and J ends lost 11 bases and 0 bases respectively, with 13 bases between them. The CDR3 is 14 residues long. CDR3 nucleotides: TGTGCCGGAGAATATCGGTCAACTAATGAAAAACTGTTTTTT. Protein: CAGEYRSTNEKLFF.

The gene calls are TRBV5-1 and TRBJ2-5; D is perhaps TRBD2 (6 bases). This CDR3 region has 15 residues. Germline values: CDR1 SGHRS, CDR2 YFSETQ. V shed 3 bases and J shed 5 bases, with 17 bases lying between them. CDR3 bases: TGCGCCAGCAGCTCTCGGCGGGGCGGACGGGAGACCCAGTACTTC. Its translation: CASSSRRGGRETQYF.

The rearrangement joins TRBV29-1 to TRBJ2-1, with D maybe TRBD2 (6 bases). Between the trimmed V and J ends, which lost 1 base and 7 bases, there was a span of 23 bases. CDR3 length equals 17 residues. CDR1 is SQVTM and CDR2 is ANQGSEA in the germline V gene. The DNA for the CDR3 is TGCAGCGTTGAAGGGACACTTCCTAGGGGAGGAGGGAATGAGCAGTTCTTC. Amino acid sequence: CSVEGTLPRGGGNEQFF.

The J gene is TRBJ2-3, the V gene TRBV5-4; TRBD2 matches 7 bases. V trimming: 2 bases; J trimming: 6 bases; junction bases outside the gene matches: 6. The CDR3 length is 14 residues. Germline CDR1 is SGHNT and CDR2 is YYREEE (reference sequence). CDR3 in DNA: TGTGCCAGCAGCTTCGGACTAGATGTCGATACGCAGTATTTT. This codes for CASSFGLDVDTQYF.

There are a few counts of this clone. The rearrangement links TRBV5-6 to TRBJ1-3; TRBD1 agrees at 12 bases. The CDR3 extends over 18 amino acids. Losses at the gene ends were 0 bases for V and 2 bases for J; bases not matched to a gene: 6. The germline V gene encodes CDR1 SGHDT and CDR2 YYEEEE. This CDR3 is CASSLAGTGGAAGNTIYF. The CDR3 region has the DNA TGTGCCAGCAGCTTGGCCGGGACAGGGGGCGCGGCTGGAAACACCATATATTTT.